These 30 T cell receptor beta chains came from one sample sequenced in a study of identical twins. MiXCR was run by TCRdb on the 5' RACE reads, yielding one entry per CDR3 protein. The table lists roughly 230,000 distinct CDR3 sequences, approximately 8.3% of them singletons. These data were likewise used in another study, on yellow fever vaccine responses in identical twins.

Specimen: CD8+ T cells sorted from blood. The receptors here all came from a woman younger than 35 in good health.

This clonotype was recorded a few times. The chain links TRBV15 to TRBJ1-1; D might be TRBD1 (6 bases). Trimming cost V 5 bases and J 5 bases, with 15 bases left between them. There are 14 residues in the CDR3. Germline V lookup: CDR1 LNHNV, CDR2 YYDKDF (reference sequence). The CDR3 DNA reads TGTGCCACCAGCGGTGACAGGTATGGGACTGAAGCTTTCTTT. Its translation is CATSGDRYGTEAFF.

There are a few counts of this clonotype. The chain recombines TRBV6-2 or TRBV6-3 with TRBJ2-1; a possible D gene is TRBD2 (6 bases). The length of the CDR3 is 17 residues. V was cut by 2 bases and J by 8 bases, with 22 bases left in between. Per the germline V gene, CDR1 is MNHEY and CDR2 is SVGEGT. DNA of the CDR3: TGTGCCAGCAGTTACAGGCTAGCGAGGGAACTTGGTTATGAGCAGTTCTTC. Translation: CASSYRLARELGYEQFF.

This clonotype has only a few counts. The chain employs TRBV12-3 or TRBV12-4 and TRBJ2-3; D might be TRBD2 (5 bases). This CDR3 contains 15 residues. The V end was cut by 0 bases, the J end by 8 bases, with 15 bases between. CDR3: CASSLAGVSPPTQYF. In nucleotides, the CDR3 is TGTGCCAGCAGTTTAGCGGGAGTTAGCCCTCCTACGCAGTATTTT.

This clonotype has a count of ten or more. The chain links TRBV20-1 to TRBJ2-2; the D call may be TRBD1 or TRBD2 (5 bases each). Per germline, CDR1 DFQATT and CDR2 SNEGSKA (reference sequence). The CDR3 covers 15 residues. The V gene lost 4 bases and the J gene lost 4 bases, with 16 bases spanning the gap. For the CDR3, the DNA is TGCAGTGCTAAAGGGGACGGGACGGTCACCGGGGAGCTGTTTTTT. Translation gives CSAKGDGTVTGELFF.

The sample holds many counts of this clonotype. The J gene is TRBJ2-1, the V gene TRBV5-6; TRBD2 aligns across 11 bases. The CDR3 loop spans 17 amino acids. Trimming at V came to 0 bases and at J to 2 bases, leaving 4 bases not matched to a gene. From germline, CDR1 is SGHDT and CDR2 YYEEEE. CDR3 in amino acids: CASSLEPGLAAYNEQFF. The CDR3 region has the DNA TGTGCCAGCAGCTTGGAGCCGGGACTAGCGGCCTACAATGAGCAGTTCTTC. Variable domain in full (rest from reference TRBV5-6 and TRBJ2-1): DAGVTQSPTHLIKTRGQQVTLRCSPKSGHDTVSWYQQALGQGPQFIFQYYEEEERQRGNFPDRFSGHQFPNYSSELNVNALLLGDSALYLCASSLEPGLAAYNEQFFGPGTRLTVL.

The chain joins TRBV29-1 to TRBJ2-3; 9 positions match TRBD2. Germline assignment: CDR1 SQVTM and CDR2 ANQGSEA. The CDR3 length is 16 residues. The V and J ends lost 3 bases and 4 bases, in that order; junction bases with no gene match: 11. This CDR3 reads CSVEDPRSGGADTQYF. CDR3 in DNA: TGCAGCGTTGAGGACCCGCGTAGCGGGGGCGCAGATACGCAGTATTTT.

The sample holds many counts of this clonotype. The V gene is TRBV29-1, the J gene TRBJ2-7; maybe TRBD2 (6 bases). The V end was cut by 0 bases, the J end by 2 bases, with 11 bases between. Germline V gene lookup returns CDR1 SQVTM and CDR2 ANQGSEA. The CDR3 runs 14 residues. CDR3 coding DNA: TGCAGCGTTGAAGATCGGGGGAGCACCTACGAGCAGTACTTC. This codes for CSVEDRGSTYEQYF.

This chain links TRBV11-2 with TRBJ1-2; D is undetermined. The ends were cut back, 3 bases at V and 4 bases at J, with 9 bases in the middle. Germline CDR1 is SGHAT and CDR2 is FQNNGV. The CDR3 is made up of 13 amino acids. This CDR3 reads CASSFGGAYGYTF. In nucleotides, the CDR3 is TGTGCCAGCAGCTTCGGCGGAGCCTATGGCTACACCTTC.

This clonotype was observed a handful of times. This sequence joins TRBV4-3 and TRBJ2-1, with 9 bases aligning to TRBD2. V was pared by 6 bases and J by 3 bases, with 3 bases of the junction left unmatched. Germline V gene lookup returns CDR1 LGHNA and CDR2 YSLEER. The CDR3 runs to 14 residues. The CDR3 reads CASSASGIYNEQFF. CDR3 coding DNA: TGCGCCAGCAGTGCTAGCGGGATCTACAATGAGCAGTTCTTC.

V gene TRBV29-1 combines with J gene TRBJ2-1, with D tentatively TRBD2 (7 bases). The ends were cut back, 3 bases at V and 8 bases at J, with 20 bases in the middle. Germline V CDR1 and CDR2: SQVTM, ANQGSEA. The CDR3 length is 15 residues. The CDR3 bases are TGCAGCGTTGACGACGAGGGGGTCCGGGGGGATGAGCAGTTCTTC. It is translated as CSVDDEGVRGDEQFF.

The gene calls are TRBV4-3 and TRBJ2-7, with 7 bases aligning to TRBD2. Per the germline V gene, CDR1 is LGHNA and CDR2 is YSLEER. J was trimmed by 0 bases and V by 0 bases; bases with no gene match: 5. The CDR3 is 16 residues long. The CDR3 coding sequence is TGCGCCAGCAGCCAAGATATGGCTAGCGGCTCCTACGAGCAGTACTTC. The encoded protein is CASSQDMASGSYEQYF.

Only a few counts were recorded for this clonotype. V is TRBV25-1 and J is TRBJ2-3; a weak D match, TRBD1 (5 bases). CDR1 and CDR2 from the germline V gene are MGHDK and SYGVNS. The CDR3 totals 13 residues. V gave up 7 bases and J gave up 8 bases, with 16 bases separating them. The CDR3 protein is CASKEGVQGTQYF. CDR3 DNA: TGTGCCAGCAAAGAAGGGGTTCAGGGTACGCAGTATTTT.

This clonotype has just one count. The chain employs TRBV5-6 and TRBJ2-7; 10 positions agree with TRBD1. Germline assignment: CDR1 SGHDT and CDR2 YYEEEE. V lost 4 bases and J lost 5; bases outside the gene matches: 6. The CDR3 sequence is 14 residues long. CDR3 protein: CASSLGQGWNEQYF. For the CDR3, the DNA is TGTGCCAGCAGCCTGGGACAGGGGTGGAACGAGCAGTACTTC.

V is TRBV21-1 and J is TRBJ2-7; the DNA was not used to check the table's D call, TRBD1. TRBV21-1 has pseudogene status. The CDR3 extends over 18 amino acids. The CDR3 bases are TGTGCCAGCATTTTTACTACAGGGAGAAGGGGGTGCTCCTACGAGCAGTACTTC. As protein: CASIFTTGRRGCSYEQYF.

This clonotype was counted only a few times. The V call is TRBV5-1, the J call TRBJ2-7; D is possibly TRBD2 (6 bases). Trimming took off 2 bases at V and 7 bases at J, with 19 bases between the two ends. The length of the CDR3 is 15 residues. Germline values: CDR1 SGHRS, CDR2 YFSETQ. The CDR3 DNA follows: TGCGCCAGCAGCTTATCGCCCGGGACTTCGAGGGAGCAGTACTTC. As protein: CASSLSPGTSREQYF.

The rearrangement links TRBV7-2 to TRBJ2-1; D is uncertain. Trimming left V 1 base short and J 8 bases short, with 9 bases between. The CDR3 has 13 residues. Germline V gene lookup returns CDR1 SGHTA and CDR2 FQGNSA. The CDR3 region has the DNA TGTGCCAGCAGCTTAGAACTCAACGATGAGCAGTTCTTC. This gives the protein CASSLELNDEQFF. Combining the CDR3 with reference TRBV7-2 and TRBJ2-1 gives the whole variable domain GAGVSQSPSNKVTEKGKDVELRCDPISGHTALYWYRQSLGQGLEFLIYFQGNSAPDKSGLPSDRFSAERTGGSVSTLTIQRTQQEDSAVYLCASSLELNDEQFFGPGTRLTVL.

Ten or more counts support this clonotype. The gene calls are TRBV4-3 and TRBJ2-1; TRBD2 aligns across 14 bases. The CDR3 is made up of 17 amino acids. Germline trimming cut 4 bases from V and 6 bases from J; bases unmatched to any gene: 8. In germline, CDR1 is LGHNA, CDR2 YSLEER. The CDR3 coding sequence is TGCGCCAGCAGCCGCGGGACTAGCGGGAGTCGCATCAATGAGCAGTTCTTC. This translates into CASSRGTSGSRINEQFF.

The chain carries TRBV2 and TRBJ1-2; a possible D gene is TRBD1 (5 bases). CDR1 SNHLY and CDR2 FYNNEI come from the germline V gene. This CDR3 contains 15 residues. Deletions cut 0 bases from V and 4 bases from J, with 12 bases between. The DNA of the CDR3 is TGTGCCAGCAGTGAAGCTGTCGGGGGATCCTATGGCTACACCTTC. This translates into CASSEAVGGSYGYTF. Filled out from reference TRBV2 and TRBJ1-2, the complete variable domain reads EPEVTQTPSHQVTQMGQEVILRCVPISNHLYFYWYRQILGQKVEFLVSFYNNEISEKSEIFDDQFSVERPDGSNFTLKIRSTKLEDSAMYFCASSEAVGGSYGYTFGSGTRLTVV.

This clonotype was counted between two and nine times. For the CDR3, the DNA is TGTGCCAGCAGCGACAACGACTATGGCTACACCTTC. Protein sequence: CASSDNDYGYTF. This chain uses TRBV7-9 with TRBJ1-2; D remains unclear. Trimming removed 5 bases at V and 3 bases at J, with 7 bases between. The V gene's germline CDR1 is SEHNR and CDR2 FQNEAQ (reference sequence). The CDR3 contains 12 residues.

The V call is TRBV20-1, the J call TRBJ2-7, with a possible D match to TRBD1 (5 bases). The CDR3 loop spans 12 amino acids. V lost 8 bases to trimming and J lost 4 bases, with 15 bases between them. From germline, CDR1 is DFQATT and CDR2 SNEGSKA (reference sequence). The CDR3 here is CSPQGPGYEQYF. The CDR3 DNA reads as TGCAGTCCTCAGGGTCCCGGGTACGAGCAGTACTTC.

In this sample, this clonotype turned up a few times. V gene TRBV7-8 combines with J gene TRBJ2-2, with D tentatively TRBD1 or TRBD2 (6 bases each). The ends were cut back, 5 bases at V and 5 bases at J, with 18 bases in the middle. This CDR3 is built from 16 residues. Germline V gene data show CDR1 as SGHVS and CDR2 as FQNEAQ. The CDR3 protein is CASSIRGGSETGELFF. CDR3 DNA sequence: TGTGCCAGCAGCATCCGAGGGGGGAGCGAGACCGGGGAGCTGTTTTTT.

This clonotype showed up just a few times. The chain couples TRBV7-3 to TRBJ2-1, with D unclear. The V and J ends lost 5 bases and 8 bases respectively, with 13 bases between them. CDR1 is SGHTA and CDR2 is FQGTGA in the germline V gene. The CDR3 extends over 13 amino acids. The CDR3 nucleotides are TGTGCCAGCAGCCTAGGGATTTTGGATGAGCAGTTCTTC. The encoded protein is CASSLGILDEQFF.

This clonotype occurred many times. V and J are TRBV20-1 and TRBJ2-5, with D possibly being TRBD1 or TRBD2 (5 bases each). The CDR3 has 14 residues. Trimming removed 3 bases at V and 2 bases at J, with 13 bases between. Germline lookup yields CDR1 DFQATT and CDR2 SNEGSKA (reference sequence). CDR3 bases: TGCAGTGCTAGGGGACCTAGGGAACAAGAGACCCAGTACTTC. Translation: CSARGPREQETQYF.

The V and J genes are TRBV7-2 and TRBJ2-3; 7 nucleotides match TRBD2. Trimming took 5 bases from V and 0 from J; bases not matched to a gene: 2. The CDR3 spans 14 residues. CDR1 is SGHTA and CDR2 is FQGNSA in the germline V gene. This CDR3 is CASSKRGSTDTQYF. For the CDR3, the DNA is TGTGCCAGCAGCAAGCGGGGTAGCACAGATACGCAGTATTTT.

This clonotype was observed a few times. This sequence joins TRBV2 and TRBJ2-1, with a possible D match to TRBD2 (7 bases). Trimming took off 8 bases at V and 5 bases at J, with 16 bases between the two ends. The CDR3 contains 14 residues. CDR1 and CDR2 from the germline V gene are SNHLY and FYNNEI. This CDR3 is CASLTGGPNNEQFF. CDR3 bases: TGTGCCAGCTTAACGGGGGGCCCGAACAATGAGCAGTTCTTC.

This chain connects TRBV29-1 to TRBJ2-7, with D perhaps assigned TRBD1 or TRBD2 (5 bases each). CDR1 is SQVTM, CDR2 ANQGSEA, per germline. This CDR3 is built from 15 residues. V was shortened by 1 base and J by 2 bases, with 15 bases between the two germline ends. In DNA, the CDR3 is TGCAGCGTTGAAGTCTCGGGGCAGGGTCCCTACGAGCAGTACTTC. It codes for CSVEVSGQGPYEQYF.

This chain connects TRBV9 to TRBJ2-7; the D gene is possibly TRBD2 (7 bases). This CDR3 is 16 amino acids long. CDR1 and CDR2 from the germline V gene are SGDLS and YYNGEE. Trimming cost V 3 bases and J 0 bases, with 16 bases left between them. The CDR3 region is CASSAKGGGNSYEQYF. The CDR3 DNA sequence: TGTGCCAGCAGCGCGAAGGGCGGGGGCAACTCCTACGAGCAGTACTTC.

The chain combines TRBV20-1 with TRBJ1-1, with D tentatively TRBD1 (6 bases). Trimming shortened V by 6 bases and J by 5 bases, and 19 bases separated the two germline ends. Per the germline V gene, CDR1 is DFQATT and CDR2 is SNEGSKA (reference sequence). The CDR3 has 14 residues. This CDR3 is CSAPRQGHGTEAFF. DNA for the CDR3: TGCAGTGCCCCCCGGCAGGGGCATGGAACTGAAGCTTTCTTT.

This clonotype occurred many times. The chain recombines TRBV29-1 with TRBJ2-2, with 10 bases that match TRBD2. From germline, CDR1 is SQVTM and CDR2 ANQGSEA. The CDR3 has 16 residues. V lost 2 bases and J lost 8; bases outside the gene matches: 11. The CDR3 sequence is CSVELAGGPSEGELFF. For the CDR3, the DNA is TGCAGCGTTGAATTAGCGGGGGGACCTTCTGAAGGGGAGCTGTTTTTT.

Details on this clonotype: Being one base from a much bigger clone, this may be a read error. CDR3 DNA: TGTGCCAGCAGCTTGACTAGCGGGATCTACGAGCAGTACTTC. Translation: CASSLTSGIYEQYF. The chain couples TRBV7-2 to TRBJ2-7, with 11 bases that match TRBD2. This CDR3 is 14 amino acids long. The V gene's germline CDR1 is SGHTA and CDR2 FQGNSA. Unmatched junction bases numbered 1, after V lost 3 bases and J lost 3 bases.